The T cell receptor (beta chain) under discussion was sequenced for a study of blood T cell repertoires in COVID-19. Study-level background: Researchers got acute and convalescent COVID-19 samples from the United States, Italy and Spain. T cells, B-cell-depleted T cells, or PBMCs supplied cDNA or gDNA.

Per the original data handling: How many nucleated cells were present was estimated from reference gene primer amplification. TCRdb's table, derived via immunoSEQ multiplex PCR, lists solely in-frame clones and lacks some. The V and J calls and clone size were taken over from that table, and D and trimming were inferred from the DNA. The repertoire holds about 250,000 clones, approximately 83% seen once, with 8.9% in the top ten. CDR3 length equals 14 residues. From germline, CDR1 is SNHLY and CDR2 FYNNEI. The V gene end was trimmed by 6 bases and the J gene end by 4 bases; junction bases not matched to a gene: 8.

The sample consisted of peripheral blood. The V call is TRBV2, the J call TRBJ1-2; 7 bases are a match to TRBD1. This TCR came from a man older than 75 with acute or convalescent COVID-19. As DNA, the CDR3 is TGTGCCAGCAGGAGACAGGGCTCGGGCTATGGCTACACCTTC. This translates into CASRRQGSGYGYTF.